This TCR beta chain derives from a study of CD8 T cells in ankylosing spondylitis. A remark on this clonotype: The antigen remains undetermined.

General study points: Disease-associated clones were reportedly significantly overrepresented in matched ankylosing spondylitis synovial fluid. Disease-linked clones bore a CD8+ phenotype and were relatively rare in peripheral blood. What seemed typical of ankylosing spondylitis blood was a TCR beta motif built from about 8 highly homologous variants.

The CDR3 spans 16 residues. V lost 5 bases, J lost 5 bases, and 8 bases stayed unmatched. In germline, CDR1 is SGHTA, CDR2 FQGNSA. Quantitative molecular-barcoded 5'-RACE generated the TCR beta libraries. From the 5' RACE reads, TCRdb called clonotypes with MiXCR, one entry per CDR3 protein. The repertoire holds roughly 670,000 distinct CDR3 sequences, with around a fifth as singletons. The origin of this receptor is a male donor with ankylosing spondylitis. The sample consisted of blood, either unsorted or a sorted T cell fraction (not recorded which). The rearrangement links TRBV7-2 to TRBJ2-3, with TRBD2 matching 12 bases. The CDR3 is CASSLGLAGLRDTQYF. The DNA for the CDR3 is TGTGCCAGCAGCCTCGGACTAGCGGGGCTCCGAGATACGCAGTATTTT.